This TCR beta chain was observed in a study of cytomegalovirus exposure and HLA in healthy donors. Whole-study context: In a later analysis, it was reported that the 110 or so validation repertoires had been produced on the same platform as the 700 or so repertoires belonging to the first cohort.

Study-level findings and limits: The study flagged roughly 160 TCR beta chains as cytomegalovirus-associated. Specificity for CMV antigens was confirmed in vitro for a few of the CMV-associated chains. Most TCR sequences were uncommon, yet certain public TCRs appeared in many donors.

Remarks on this clone: Its antigen is still unknown.

The assay was immunoSEQ multiplex PCR, and TCRdb's table has in-frame clones only and misses some. The sample has about 110,000 clones, about 87% seen once; the top ten hold 1.5% to 2%. V was shortened by 5 bases and J by 9 bases, with 19 bases between the two germline ends. This CDR3 region has 14 residues. Germline loops: CDR1 MNHEY, CDR2 SMNVEV (reference sequence). Sequences were obtained from PBMCs. The sequence was collected from a woman aged 18 to 35 in good health and CMV-seropositive. The chain recombines TRBV27 with TRBJ1-1, with D tentatively TRBD1 (6 bases). Here the CDR3 DNA reads TGTGCCAGCAGTGTACTTTGGGAGGGGGGAAAAGCTTTCTTT. It yields the protein CASSVLWEGGKAFF.